The 26 T cell receptor beta chains reported below all come from one sample, sequenced in a study of OX40 agonist ivuxolimab in advanced cancers. Some clones are missing from TCRdb's copy, which holds only in-frame ones; the method was immunoSEQ multiplex PCR. Altogether some 86,000 clones are present, roughly 87% being singletons, with the ten largest covering approximately 1.5%. This specimen consisted of CD4+ or CD8+ T cells sorted from blood, obtained in a trial of the OX40 agonist ivuxolimab. All receptors derive from an adult with an advanced solid tumor such as melanoma, head and neck, liver or kidney cancer.

The V gene is TRBV19, the J gene TRBJ1-4, with TRBD1 identical over 7 bases. Germline V lookup: CDR1 LNHDA, CDR2 SQIVND (reference sequence). J gave up 0 bases and V 8 bases, and 9 bases lay outside the gene matches. The CDR3 has 16 residues. In nucleotides, the CDR3 is TGTGCCAGTGGGGACAGAGCCTCAGCAACTAATGAAAAACTGTTTTTT. Translating gives CASGDRASATNEKLFF.

The chain joins TRBV10-3 to TRBJ2-3, with 7 bases lining up with TRBD2. V trimming: 7 bases; J trimming: 0 bases; junction bases outside the gene matches: 4. This CDR3 contains 14 residues. The germline V gene encodes CDR1 ENHRY and CDR2 SYGVKD. CDR3 region: CAIKVGLSTDTQYF. The CDR3 DNA is TGTGCCATCAAAGTGGGACTAAGCACAGATACGCAGTATTTT.

The rearrangement joins TRBV27 to TRBJ1-5; TRBD1 is a possible D gene (5 bases). This CDR3 spans 13 amino acids. Trimming removed 3 bases from V and 8 bases from J, with 11 bases in between. CDR1 MNHEY and CDR2 SMNVEV come from the germline V gene (reference sequence). The chain's CDR3 is CASSFGAWEPQHF. The CDR3 DNA is TGTGCCAGCAGTTTCGGGGCATGGGAGCCCCAGCATTTT.

The J gene is TRBJ2-3, the V gene TRBV9; D might be TRBD1 or TRBD2, each matching 5 bases. Germline assignment: CDR1 SGDLS and CDR2 YYNGEE. The V and J ends lost 4 bases and 0 bases respectively, with 12 bases between them. The CDR3 contains 15 residues. This CDR3 is CASSPSGASTDTQYF. Written as DNA, the CDR3 is TGTGCCAGCAGCCCCTCCGGGGCAAGCACAGATACGCAGTATTTT.

The V call is TRBV11-2, the J call TRBJ1-1, with a weak D call TRBD1 (5 bases). The CDR3 is 15 residues long. The germline V gene has CDR1 SGHAT and CDR2 FQNNGV. Trimming cost V 4 bases and J 5 bases, with 17 bases left between them. CDR3 loop: CASSSGLLRGTEAFF. For the CDR3, the DNA is TGTGCCAGCAGCTCCGGGCTCCTCCGGGGGACTGAAGCTTTCTTT. Using reference TRBV11-2 and TRBJ1-1 for the parts outside the CDR3, the full variable domain is EAGVAQSPRYKIIEKRQSVAFWCNPISGHATLYWYQQILGQGPKLLIQFQNNGVVDDSQLPKDRFSAERLKGVDSTLKIQPAKLEDSAVYLCASSSGLLRGTEAFFGQGTRLTVV.

The chain combines TRBV7-6 with TRBJ2-3, with D uncertain. CDR1 is SGHVS, CDR2 FNYEAQ, per germline. Trimming took off 5 bases at V and 0 bases at J, with 9 bases between the two ends. This CDR3 is built from 14 residues. CDR3 coding DNA: TGTGCCAGCAGCCGCGGACGGAGCACAGATACGCAGTATTTT. Encoded protein: CASSRGRSTDTQYF.

The chain couples TRBV29-1 to TRBJ2-7, with 7 bases matching TRBD2. V trimming: 5 bases; J trimming: 2 bases; junction bases outside the gene matches: 9. The CDR3 totals 14 residues. Germline V gene sequence: CDR1 SQVTM, CDR2 ANQGSEA. CDR3 bases: TGCAGCGTTTTAGCTAGCGGAAGGGCCTACGAGCAGTACTTC. Translating it yields CSVLASGRAYEQYF.

This clone is labeled medium-sized. This chain joins TRBV7-2 and TRBJ2-2, with 9 bases lining up with TRBD2. After removal of 3 bases from V and 4 bases from J, the junction contained 3 bases not matched to a gene. Germline CDR1 is SGHTA and CDR2 is FQGNSA. The CDR3 consists of 15 residues. CDR3: CASSFASGATGELFF. Here the CDR3 DNA reads TGTGCCAGCAGCTTTGCTAGCGGGGCCACCGGGGAGCTGTTTTTT.

This clone was found once. The junction departs from germline at one end; a sequencing error may be responsible. The chain combines TRBV6-1 with TRBJ1-1, with D maybe TRBD1 (6 bases). Per the germline V gene, CDR1 is MNHNS and CDR2 is SASEGT. The CDR3 contains 14 residues. DNA for the CDR3: TGTGCCATCAGTGAACAGGGCACAGGGACTGAAGCTTTCTTT. The encoded protein is CAISEQGTGTEAFF.

The chain couples TRBV28 to TRBJ2-5; no definite D call. V was clipped by 5 bases and J by 5 bases, with 15 bases between them. Germline lookup yields CDR1 MDHEN and CDR2 SYDVKM. This CDR3 comprises 14 residues. This CDR3 is CASSPSQKVETQYF. CDR3 sequence (DNA): TGTGCCAGCAGTCCCAGTCAAAAGGTGGAGACCCAGTACTTC.

This chain joins TRBV5-4 and TRBJ2-6; D may be TRBD2 (5 bases). V was pared by 2 bases and J by 4 bases, with 13 bases between. Looked up from germline, CDR1 is SGHNT and CDR2 is YYREEE (reference sequence). The CDR3 length is 16 residues. CDR3 nucleotides: TGTGCCAGCAGCTTTGCCGGTAGCGTAGGGGCCAACGTCCTGACTTTC. Its protein product is CASSFAGSVGANVLTF.

V and J are TRBV2 and TRBJ2-3; D remains unclear. V was cut by 5 bases and J by 1 base, with 10 bases left in between. CDR3 length equals 14 residues. CDR1 and CDR2 (germline): SNHLY, FYNNEI. Here the CDR3 DNA reads TGTGCCAGCAGTTACGTCCGGGGCACAGATACGCAGTATTTT. Protein: CASSYVRGTDTQYF.

The V gene is TRBV5-4, the J gene TRBJ1-6; weak D call: TRBD1 (6 bases). The CDR3 is 15 residues long. The V and J ends lost 1 base and 4 bases respectively, with 9 bases between them. CDR1 is SGHNT, CDR2 YYREEE, per germline (reference sequence). This CDR3 reads CASSLIRGYNSPLHF. The CDR3 DNA follows: TGTGCCAGCAGCTTGATAAGGGGGTATAATTCACCCCTCCACTTT.

V usage is TRBV5-1 and J usage is TRBJ1-4; 9 bases are shared with TRBD1. This CDR3 is 16 amino acids long. The germline CDR1 and CDR2 sequences are SGHRS and YFSETQ. V gave up 0 bases and J gave up 8 bases; unmatched junction bases: 8. CDR3 sequence reads: CASSLGLTGGDEKLFF. In DNA form, the CDR3 reads TGCGCCAGCAGCTTGGGACTTACAGGGGGCGACGAAAAACTGTTTTTT.

The chain couples TRBV6-1 to TRBJ2-1; D possibly corresponds to TRBD1 (6 bases). The CDR3 extends over 16 amino acids. Between the trimmed V and J ends, which lost 3 bases and 3 bases, there was a span of 15 bases. Germline loops: CDR1 MNHNS, CDR2 SASEGT. CDR3 loop: CASSEVTGRFYNEQFF. The CDR3 DNA reads TGTGCCAGCAGTGAGGTGACAGGTCGATTCTACAATGAGCAGTTCTTC.

The chain joins TRBV14 to TRBJ2-3; 8 bases are a match to TRBD1. The CDR3 consists of 13 residues. After removal of 8 bases from V and 5 bases from J, the junction contained 6 bases not matched to a gene. CDR1 SGHDN and CDR2 FVKESK come from the germline V gene. The DNA for the CDR3 is TGTGCCAGCTCCGGACAGGGAAGAGATACGCAGTATTTT. This translates into CASSGQGRDTQYF. Drawing the rest from reference TRBV14 and TRBJ2-3, the complete variable domain is EAGVTQFPSHSVIEKGQTVTLRCDPISGHDNLYWYRRVMGKEIKFLLHFVKESKQDESGMPNNRFLAERTGGTYSTLKVQPAELEDSGVYFCASSGQGRDTQYFGPGTRLTVL.

The V and J genes are TRBV2 and TRBJ2-6; a weak D match, TRBD2 (6 bases). The CDR3 loop spans 15 amino acids. CDR1 is SNHLY and CDR2 is FYNNEI in the germline V gene. V shed 3 bases and J shed 12 bases, with 18 bases lying between them. CDR3 sequence reads: CASSDPPGQGGVLTF. The CDR3 region has the DNA TGTGCCAGCAGTGACCCGCCCGGGCAGGGAGGCGTCCTGACTTTC.

The chain links TRBV5-1 to TRBJ2-1; D gene unclear. The CDR3 has 12 amino acids. V was trimmed by 3 bases and J by 10 bases, leaving 11 bases between them. Germline assignment: CDR1 SGHRS and CDR2 YFSETQ. The CDR3 here is CASSSVRGEQFF. CDR3 in DNA: TGCGCCAGCAGCTCCGTTCGAGGAGAGCAGTTCTTC.

J is TRBJ1-3 and V is TRBV10-3; D call uncertain. There are 13 residues in the CDR3. V was clipped by 0 bases and J by 3 bases, with 3 bases between them. Germline V CDR1 and CDR2: ENHRY, SYGVKD. This CDR3 is CAISESSGNTIYF. Written as DNA, the CDR3 is TGTGCCATCAGTGAGTCGAGTGGAAACACCATATATTTT.

The chain is built from TRBV6-1 and TRBJ2-5; 7 bases line up with TRBD1. The J call may be incorrect, as the DNA end agrees better with TRBJ2-7. The CDR3 runs 15 residues. CDR1 MNHNS and CDR2 SASEGT come from the germline V gene. For the CDR3, the DNA is TGTGCCACCGAATACGCCCGGACAGGTGCCTACGAGCAGTACTTC. Amino acids: CATEYARTGAYEQYF.

This clone has only one observation. V and J are TRBV2 and TRBJ1-1; no clear D gene. With 7 bases removed from V and 0 bases from J, the gap between germline ends came to 9 bases. In germline, CDR1 is SNHLY, CDR2 FYNNEI. This CDR3 has 13 amino acids. The CDR3 bases are TGTGCCAGCAAGCCGACGGTGAACACTGAAGCTTTCTTT. It translates to CASKPTVNTEAFF.

This clone was seen only once. The rearrangement joins TRBV25-1 to TRBJ2-3, with 12 bases identical to TRBD2. Germline CDR1 is MGHDK and CDR2 is SYGVNS. With V trimmed by 4 bases and J by 1 base, 3 bases remained unmatched. CDR3 length: 16 residues. The CDR3, as DNA: TGTGCCAGCAGTGGGACTAGCGGGGCTCGCACAGATACGCAGTATTTT. Its translation is CASSGTSGARTDTQYF.

The chain uses TRBV7-2 and TRBJ1-6; D is possibly TRBD1 (5 bases). Germline assignment: CDR1 SGHTA and CDR2 FQGNSA. V was trimmed by 2 bases and J by 5 bases, leaving 10 bases between them. The CDR3 runs to 15 residues. The CDR3 loop is CASSLMGGNNSPLHF. The CDR3 DNA follows: TGTGCCAGCAGCTTAATGGGGGGAAATAATTCACCCCTCCACTTT. The whole variable domain, filled in from reference TRBV7-2 and TRBJ1-6, reads GAGVSQSPSNKVTEKGKDVELRCDPISGHTALYWYRQSLGQGLEFLIYFQGNSAPDKSGLPSDRFSAERTGGSVSTLTIQRTQQEDSAVYLCASSLMGGNNSPLHFGNGTRLTVT.

This rearrangement joins TRBV10-3 to TRBJ2-1; 8 bases are shared with TRBD2. CDR3 length equals 15 residues. Germline values: CDR1 ENHRY, CDR2 SYGVKD. V dropped 3 bases and J dropped 4; count of bases not matched to a gene: 5. CDR3 amino acids: CAISDGTSGYNEQFF. The CDR3 DNA sequence: TGTGCCATCAGTGACGGTACTAGCGGTTACAATGAGCAGTTCTTC.

This clone showed up just a few times. The rearrangement joins TRBV20-1 to TRBJ1-2; D uncertain. The germline V gene has CDR1 DFQATT and CDR2 SNEGSKA (reference sequence). CDR3 length: 10 residues. V dropped 6 bases and J dropped 4 bases, with 6 bases sitting between them. CDR3 bases: TGCAGTGCCATCTCCTATGGCTACACCTTC. Amino acids: CSAISYGYTF.

The genes are TRBV7-9 and TRBJ2-3; D unresolved. The CDR3 sequence is 14 residues long. The V end was cut by 5 bases, the J end by 2 bases, with 11 bases between. Per the germline V gene, CDR1 is SEHNR and CDR2 is FQNEAQ (reference sequence). CDR3 sequence reads: CASSEAGSTDTQYF. In nucleotides, the CDR3 is TGTGCCAGCAGCGAGGCTGGATCCACAGATACGCAGTATTTT.